This T cell receptor (beta chain) was obtained from a study of CD8 T cells in ankylosing spondylitis. Germline values: CDR1 SGHAT, CDR2 FQDESV (reference sequence). With 5 bases removed from V and 0 bases from J, the gap between germline ends came to 17 bases. CDR3 length: 18 residues. Each CDR3 protein is one row after TCRdb ran MiXCR on the 5' RACE reads. The sample consists of roughly 670,000 distinct CDR3 sequences, around 19% of them appearing once. As concerns this clonotype: The antigen remains undetermined.

Study-wide results and limits: Several of the motif variants were reported before in synovial fluid and blood from reactive arthritis. Reports say disease-linked clones showed up significantly more in matched ankylosing spondylitis synovial fluid. Ankylosing spondylitis blood appeared to carry a characteristic TCR beta motif of roughly eight highly homologous variants.

The sequence was collected from a male donor with ankylosing spondylitis. The sample taken for sequencing was blood, either unsorted or a sorted T cell fraction (not recorded which). This chain joins TRBV11-1 and TRBJ2-6; a weak D match, TRBD1 (7 bases). The CDR3, as DNA: TGTGCCAGCAGCGCGCGGGACAGAGACCCCTCTGGGGCCAACGTCCTGACTTTC. Protein sequence: CASSARDRDPSGANVLTF.